This T cell receptor (beta chain) stems from a study of T cell repertoires in ileal Crohn's disease. Each sample's TCRB immunosequencing used around 0.5 micrograms of biopsy DNA. Profiling relied on immunoSEQ multiplex PCR, and the TCRdb table lists in-frame clones only, not all of them. This sample carries roughly 14,000 clones, over 65% of them seen once, and the ten largest clones take about 4.5%. Germline lookup yields CDR1 SNHLY and CDR2 FYNNEI. CDR3 length: 15 residues. Trimming removed 6 bases from V and 3 bases from J; junction bases left unmatched: 5. Included were adult ileal or ileocolonic Crohn's patients indicated for ileocolonic resection. Whole-study results and caveats: Compared with CD4 T cells, sorted CD8 cells carried more expanded clones. Compared with non-smokers, active smokers at surgery showed more clonal expansions.

In the case of this clone: As yet, its antigen is unknown.

The origin of this receptor is an adult with Crohn's disease. The sequenced sample was ileal tissue. The chain couples TRBV2 to TRBJ2-7, with 13 nucleotides matching TRBD2. The CDR3 sequence is CASRGGTSGDYEQYF. Written as DNA, the CDR3 is TGTGCCAGCAGGGGAGGGACTAGCGGGGACTACGAGCAGTACTTC.